These 14 T cell receptor beta chains originate from one sample sequenced in a study of cytotoxic CD8 clonotypes in ibrutinib-treated CLL (TCRdb year 2021). The library was built by means of the immunoSEQ multiplex PCR assay. The table comes from immuneACCESS by way of TCRdb, which keeps in-frame sequences with V and J called. Part of the clones is missing from these tables; in studies checked, under half for an unresolved V gene and the rest for unknown reasons. The sample includes 9,000 or so clones, with 61% observed a single time. Of the sample, 18% is held by the ten largest clones. The sequencing here drew on PBMCs, taken before ibrutinib treatment. These receptors all stem from a human donor with chronic lymphocytic leukemia.

J is TRBJ2-2 and V is TRBV5-1; 7 nucleotides align to TRBD1. In germline, CDR1 is SGHRS, CDR2 YFSETQ. The ends lost 7 bases at V and 0 bases at J; junction bases unmatched: 3. The CDR3 is made up of 14 amino acids. CDR3 in amino acids: CASVQGTNTGELFF. The DNA of the CDR3 is TGCGCCAGCGTACAGGGGACGAACACCGGGGAGCTGTTTTTT.

This clone was counted only a few times. This sequence joins TRBV20-1 and TRBJ1-1, with D uncertain. The CDR3 loop spans 11 amino acids. Trimming removed 6 bases at V and 4 bases at J, with 9 bases between. CDR1 and CDR2 from the germline V gene are DFQATT and SNEGSKA (reference sequence). The CDR3: CSAPHSTEAFF. The CDR3 DNA is TGCAGTGCCCCGCATAGCACTGAAGCTTTCTTT.

The gene calls are TRBV7-6 and TRBJ2-7; 8 nucleotides line up with TRBD1. The CDR3 totals 13 residues. CDR1 and CDR2 (germline): SGHVS, FNYEAQ. V shed 5 bases and J 2 bases; nucleotides not matched to a gene: 2. The CDR3 DNA is TGTGCCAGCAGCGGGGGACAGGCCTACGAGCAGTACTTC. It yields the protein CASSGGQAYEQYF.

The table lists this clone with a few counts. The V and J genes are TRBV6-1 and TRBJ2-1; 10 positions match TRBD2. The CDR3 spans 15 residues. CDR1 is MNHNS and CDR2 is SASEGT in the germline V gene. V gave up 4 bases and J gave up 4 bases; unmatched junction bases: 4. The CDR3 sequence: CASSGPAGGYNEQFF. CDR3 in DNA: TGTGCCAGCAGTGGGCCAGCGGGAGGGTACAATGAGCAGTTCTTC.

This clone is a singleton in its sample. CDR3 protein: CASTGRGLGGEQYF. For the CDR3, the DNA is TGCGCCAGCACAGGACGGGGTCTTGGAGGCGAGCAGTACTTC. This chain joins TRBV5-1 and TRBJ2-7; D possibly corresponds to TRBD2 (5 bases). Germline V gene sequence: CDR1 SGHRS, CDR2 YFSETQ. This CDR3 comprises 14 residues. V lost 6 bases to trimming and J lost 6 bases, with 19 bases between them.

The table lists this clone with a few counts. The chain carries TRBV9 and TRBJ1-6, with D possibly being TRBD1 (6 bases). V was cut by 1 base and J by 4 bases, with 12 bases left in between. The CDR3 sequence is 16 residues long. Germline CDR1 reads SGDLS; CDR2 reads YYNGEE. The CDR3 bases are TGTGCCAGCAGCGTAACAGGACAGCCTTATAATTCACCCCTCCACTTT. Its protein is CASSVTGQPYNSPLHF.

In this sample, this clone turned up once. The chain uses TRBV25-1 and TRBJ2-7; a possible D gene is TRBD1 (6 bases). The CDR3 consists of 14 residues. CDR1 MGHDK and CDR2 SYGVNS come from the germline V gene. Trimming took 0 bases from V and 7 from J, leaving 13 bases between them. The CDR3 sequence: CASSEYGGSWEQYF. CDR3 in DNA: TGTGCCAGCAGTGAATATGGGGGCTCCTGGGAGCAGTACTTC.

The chain has TRBV10-3 and TRBJ2-1; 7 nucleotides agree with TRBD1. The CDR3 consists of 17 residues. Germline CDR1 ENHRY, CDR2 SYGVKD. The V segment lost 6 bases and the J segment 4 bases; nucleotides outside the gene matches: 15. The CDR3 DNA sequence: TGTGCCATCAGGCCAGCGACGGGACAGATATCTTACAATGAGCAGTTCTTC. This gives the protein CAIRPATGQISYNEQFF.

This chain uses TRBV9 with TRBJ2-3, with 13 bases that match TRBD2. The CDR3 is made up of 15 amino acids. The V and J ends lost 6 bases and 4 bases, in that order; junction bases with no gene match: 5. CDR1 and CDR2 (germline): SGDLS, YYNGEE. The CDR3 coding sequence is TGTGCCAGCAACCGACTAGCGGGAGGATCAGATACGCAGTATTTT. As protein: CASNRLAGGSDTQYF. The complete variable domain, with remaining parts taken from reference TRBV9 and TRBJ2-3, reads DSGVTQTPKHLITATGQRVTLRCSPRSGDLSVYWYQQSLDQGLQFLIQYYNGEERAKGNILERFSAQQFPDLHSELNLSSLELGDSALYFCASNRLAGGSDTQYFGPGTRLTVL.

The gene calls are TRBV6-1 and TRBJ1-2; possibly TRBD1 for D (5 bases). Germline CDR1 and CDR2: MNHNS and SASEGT. The CDR3 contains 15 residues. The V end lost 4 bases, the J end lost 4 bases, and 16 bases lay between the germline ends. The CDR3: CASSGPGRSFYGYTF. Here the CDR3 DNA reads TGTGCCAGCAGTGGTCCAGGGCGCTCCTTCTATGGCTACACCTTC.

This clone was detected a few times. The V call is TRBV6-6, the J call TRBJ2-7, with D possibly TRBD2 on 6 matching bases. Per the germline V gene, CDR1 is MNHNY and CDR2 is SVGAGI (reference sequence). Trimming cost V 7 bases and J 3 bases, with 19 bases left between them. The length of the CDR3 is 15 residues. CDR3 coding DNA: TGTGCCAGCAAGAGCCCCCTCGGGGGTCTCTACGAGCAGTACTTC. Its protein is CASKSPLGGLYEQYF.

The chain uses TRBV6-6 and TRBJ2-3, with 12 bases fitting TRBD2. J gave up 3 bases and V 7 bases, and 8 bases lay outside the gene matches. The CDR3 is 16 residues long. In germline, CDR1 is MNHNY, CDR2 SVGAGI (reference sequence). This CDR3 is CASNRLAGVSTDTQYF. In DNA, the CDR3 is TGTGCCAGCAACCGACTAGCGGGAGTTAGTACAGATACGCAGTATTTT.

This chain connects TRBV6-1 to TRBJ1-4, with D perhaps TRBD1 (5 bases). Trimming cost V 5 bases and J 0 bases, with 10 bases left between them. This CDR3 comprises 15 residues. Germline loops: CDR1 MNHNS, CDR2 SASEGT. CDR3: CASSWGTATNEKLFF. Here the CDR3 DNA reads TGTGCCAGCAGTTGGGGGACTGCAACTAATGAAAAACTGTTTTTT.

The chain combines TRBV5-6 with TRBJ2-7, with D uncertain. The CDR3 spans 16 residues. Germline V gives CDR1 SGHDT, CDR2 YYEEEE. V dropped 1 base and J dropped 1 base, with 15 bases sitting between them. The CDR3 DNA reads as TGTGCCAGCAGCTTGCGGTATATGGGAACATCCTACGAGCAGTACTTC. This sequence encodes CASSLRYMGTSYEQYF.